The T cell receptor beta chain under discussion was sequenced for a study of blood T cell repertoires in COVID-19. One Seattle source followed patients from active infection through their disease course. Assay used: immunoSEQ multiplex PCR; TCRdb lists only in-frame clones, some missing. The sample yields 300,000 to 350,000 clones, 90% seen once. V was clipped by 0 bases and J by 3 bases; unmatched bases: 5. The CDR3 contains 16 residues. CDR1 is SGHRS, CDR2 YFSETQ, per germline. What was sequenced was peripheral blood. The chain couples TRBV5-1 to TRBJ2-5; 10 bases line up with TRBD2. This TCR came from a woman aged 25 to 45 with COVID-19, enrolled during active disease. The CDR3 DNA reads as TGCGCCAGCAGCTTGGCCCCCACTAGCGGGAAAGAGACCCAGTACTTC. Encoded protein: CASSLAPTSGKETQYF.